The source of this TCR beta chain is a study of T cell repertoires in cytomegalovirus infection. Study in general: An indication of both CMV infection and matching HLA type came from public TCR beta signatures.

Ten or more counts support this clonotype. The antigen remains unidentified. TCRdb analysed the reads with MiXCR anew, one entry per CDR3 protein. Of approximately 43,000 distinct CDR3 sequences detected, roughly 22% appear once; the ten largest clones hold approximately 18%. The study's findings and limits: HLA-C-restricted CMV clonotypes gave the most frequent clonotype in two of eight donors. Frequencies of public TCR beta families were cumulated, and this identified carriers of CMV plus the relevant HLA.

V lost 1 base and J lost 2, with 9 bases in between. The CDR3 is made up of 14 amino acids. Germline CDR1 and CDR2: SEHNR and FQNEAQ (reference sequence). The sequence was obtained from a human donor in good health (CMV status not recorded). Some clones in this sample may be carry-over from other donors' samples. Sequenced: PBMCs, sequenced either directly or after in vitro stimulation (not recorded which). This sequence joins TRBV7-9 and TRBJ2-7; tentatively, D is TRBD1 (5 bases). The CDR3 bases are TGTGCCAGCAGCTTAGGCCAGGGCGCCTACGAGCAGTACGTC. Translated: CASSLGQGAYEQYV.